This note documents a single TCR beta chain sequence. Its antigen remains unidentified. With molecular barcodes, quantitative 5'-RACE was used to make the TCR beta libraries. One entry per CDR3 protein, called by TCRdb with MiXCR from the 5' RACE reads. The repertoire includes a few hundred thousand distinct CDR3 sequences, about 15% of them detected once, and about 0.94% sits in the top ten. This entry comes from a study of CD8 T cells in ankylosing spondylitis. Study-wide results and caveats: CD8+ cells made up the disease-linked clones, which were relatively rare in peripheral blood. Ankylosing spondylitis blood appeared to carry a characteristic TCR beta motif of roughly eight highly homologous variants. Reports of some motif variants in reactive arthritis synovial fluid and blood predate this one.

Germline V gene sequence: CDR1 MNHNS, CDR2 SASEGT. The CDR3 extends over 14 amino acids. V shed 7 bases, J shed 4 bases, and the junction held 9 bases outside the gene matches. This receptor was identified in a male donor with ankylosing spondylitis. J is TRBJ2-7 and V is TRBV6-1; 8 positions match TRBD2. The source material was blood, either unsorted or a sorted T cell fraction (not recorded which). Here the CDR3 reads CASTQRGIGYEQYF. CDR3 in DNA: TGTGCCAGCACCCAGCGGGGGATCGGATACGAGCAGTACTTC.